Below are 27 T cell receptor beta chains sequenced from a single sample in a study of T cell changes during pregnancy in multiple sclerosis. The assay was immunoSEQ multiplex PCR, and TCRdb's table has in-frame clones only and misses some. In the table there are fewer than 85,000 clones, around 93% of which are singletons. The starting material was peripheral blood, obtained in the third trimester of pregnancy. Source of these receptors: a female donor with multiple sclerosis, enrolled in a pregnancy study.

The chain combines TRBV11-2 with TRBJ2-1; 12 bases agree with TRBD1. The CDR3 extends over 16 amino acids. Germline-derived CDR1 and CDR2 are SGHAT and FQNNGV. The trim removed 5 bases at V and 6 bases at J, leaving 8 bases unmatched. The CDR3 DNA reads as TGTGCCAGCAGCCCAAACCGGGACAGGGGGCCCAATGAGCAGTTCTTC. Translation gives CASSPNRDRGPNEQFF.

V gene TRBV2 combines with J gene TRBJ1-4; D may be TRBD1 (5 bases). The CDR3 contains 17 residues. Per germline, CDR1 SNHLY and CDR2 FYNNEI. V was pared by 2 bases and J by 3 bases, with 16 bases between. The CDR3, as DNA: TGTGCCAGCAGTGAATTGGGGCAGGGAGGGGCTAATGAAAAACTGTTTTTT. This gives the protein CASSELGQGGANEKLFF.

The V and J genes are TRBV6-6 and TRBJ1-1; tentatively, D is TRBD1 (5 bases). This CDR3 contains 14 residues. Trimming stripped 2 bases from V and 0 bases from J, with 7 bases between. The germline CDR1 and CDR2 sequences are MNHNY and SVGAGI (reference sequence). CDR3 nucleotides: TGTGCCAGCAGTTACCTACAGGTGAACACTGAAGCTTTCTTT. This translates into CASSYLQVNTEAFF.

The V gene is TRBV6-5, the J gene TRBJ1-2; D uncertain. CDR1 and CDR2 (germline): MNHEY, SVGAGI. The CDR3 totals 13 residues. The V end was cut by 9 bases, the J end by 8 bases, with 19 bases between. The DNA for the CDR3 is TGTGCCAGTCTAGGTTCGGCGGCGCGGGGCTACACCTTC. This encodes CASLGSAARGYTF.

The chain joins TRBV7-6 to TRBJ1-1; TRBD1 matches 8 bases. Per the germline V gene, CDR1 is SGHVS and CDR2 is FNYEAQ. V trimming: 5 bases; J trimming: 5 bases; junction bases outside the gene matches: 10. CDR3 length: 15 residues. The CDR3, as DNA: TGTGCCAGCAGCCTAAGGACAGGGACGAGGACTGAAGCTTTCTTT. Translated, it gives CASSLRTGTRTEAFF.

Worth noting for this clone: Other DNA sequences in the same sample also yield this CDR3. This rearrangement joins TRBV9 to TRBJ1-5; 11 bases map to TRBD1. The V segment lost 2 bases and the J segment 6 bases; nucleotides outside the gene matches: 1. Germline V gene sequence: CDR1 SGDLS, CDR2 YYNGEE. The CDR3 has 14 residues. For the CDR3, the DNA is TGTGCCAGCAGCGTGGGACAGGGGGGTCAGCCCCAGCATTTT. Its protein is CASSVGQGGQPQHF.

The gene calls are TRBV7-8 and TRBJ2-3, with 13 bases fitting TRBD2. CDR1 SGHVS and CDR2 FQNEAQ come from the germline V gene. Trimming cost V 0 bases and J 10 bases; bases outside gene matches: 4. The CDR3 has 15 residues. The CDR3 reads CASSLAPGLAGPQYF. The CDR3, as DNA: TGTGCCAGCAGCTTAGCCCCGGGACTAGCGGGACCGCAGTATTTT. Filled out from reference TRBV7-8 and TRBJ2-3, the complete variable domain reads GAGVSQSPRYKVAKRGQDVALRCDPISGHVSLFWYQQALGQGPEFLTYFQNEAQLDKSGLPSDRFFAERPEGSVSTLKIQRTQQEDSAVYLCASSLAPGLAGPQYFGPGTRLTVL.

The chain uses TRBV2 and TRBJ2-7; D gene ambiguous. V was cut by 0 bases and J by 2 bases, with 5 bases left in between. This CDR3 has 13 residues. Germline V gene sequence: CDR1 SNHLY, CDR2 FYNNEI. The CDR3 region is CASSEAITYEQYF. Written as DNA, the CDR3 is TGTGCCAGCAGTGAAGCTATTACCTACGAGCAGTACTTC. Full variable domain (outside the CDR3, taken from reference TRBV2 and TRBJ2-7): EPEVTQTPSHQVTQMGQEVILRCVPISNHLYFYWYRQILGQKVEFLVSFYNNEISEKSEIFDDQFSVERPDGSNFTLKIRSTKLEDSAMYFCASSEAITYEQYFGPGTRLTVT.

The chain recombines TRBV11-2 with TRBJ1-2; no clear D. CDR1 SGHAT and CDR2 FQNNGV come from the germline V gene. V lost 1 base and J lost 8, with 11 bases in between. The CDR3 totals 13 residues. The CDR3 region has the DNA TGTGCCAGCAGCTTAGTCAGTCCGGGGGGCTACACCTTC. This codes for CASSLVSPGGYTF.

The rearrangement uses TRBV5-4 and TRBJ1-2, with TRBD1 identical over 9 bases. Germline CDR1 SGHNT, CDR2 YYREEE (reference sequence). V was pared by 0 bases and J by 2 bases, with 5 bases of the junction left unmatched. The CDR3 length is 16 residues. CDR3 nucleotides: TGTGCCAGCAGCTTGGGGCCGGACAGGGGAAACTATGGCTACACCTTC. Amino acids: CASSLGPDRGNYGYTF.

The gene calls are TRBV11-2 and TRBJ2-2, with 7 bases aligning to TRBD2. The J segment lost 6 bases and the V segment lost 5 bases, leaving 15 bases of the junction unmatched. Germline V CDR1 and CDR2: SGHAT, FQNNGV. The CDR3 is 17 residues long. The CDR3 reads CASSRWPRTRSAGELFF. In nucleotides, the CDR3 is TGTGCCAGCAGCCGGTGGCCCAGGACTAGATCCGCCGGGGAGCTGTTTTTT.

This sequence joins TRBV6-1 and TRBJ2-5; 9 bases fit TRBD2. Germline values: CDR1 MNHNS, CDR2 SASEGT. Trimming at V came to 5 bases and at J to 2 bases, leaving 3 bases not matched to a gene. The CDR3 is made up of 14 amino acids. The CDR3 loop reads CASSYSGGQETQYF. Written as DNA, the CDR3 is TGTGCCAGCAGTTATAGCGGGGGACAAGAGACCCAGTACTTC.

This chain uses TRBV14 with TRBJ1-1, with 7 bases lining up with TRBD1. V lost 6 bases to trimming and J lost 6 bases; unmatched junction nucleotides: 7. The CDR3 sequence is 13 residues long. Germline V gives CDR1 SGHDN, CDR2 FVKESK. The CDR3 DNA sequence: TGTGCCAGCAGACGACAGGGAAGGGCTGAAGCTTTCTTT. Residues: CASRRQGRAEAFF.

J is TRBJ1-1 and V is TRBV5-5; TRBD1 is a possible D gene (5 bases). The V gene lost 7 bases and the J gene lost 5 bases, with 18 bases spanning the gap. Germline CDR1 is SGHKS and CDR2 is YYEKEE (reference sequence). CDR3 length equals 14 residues. The CDR3 DNA reads as TGTGCCAGCCACATCCGCGGGGGAGGTACTGAAGCTTTCTTT. It yields the protein CASHIRGGGTEAFF.

The chain joins TRBV4-1 to TRBJ1-2; no definite D call. The V end lost 1 base, the J end lost 11 bases, and 8 bases lay between the germline ends. CDR3 size: 11 residues. Germline CDR1 MGHRA, CDR2 YSYEKL. CDR3 in amino acids: CASSQGPRYTF. DNA of the CDR3: TGCGCCAGCAGCCAAGGCCCCCGGTACACCTTC.

V is TRBV5-6 and J is TRBJ1-3; D is undetermined. The CDR3 has 14 amino acids. Germline V gene data show CDR1 as SGHDT and CDR2 as YYEEEE. The germline V and J ends were trimmed by 1 base and 0 bases, with 5 bases remaining between them. The CDR3 reads CASSLSGSGNTIYF. The CDR3 DNA reads as TGTGCCAGCAGCTTGTCGGGCTCTGGAAACACCATATATTTT.

The chain is built from TRBV6-1 and TRBJ1-5; D is ambiguous. The V end lost 3 bases, the J end lost 0 bases, and 9 bases lay between the germline ends. Germline-derived CDR1 and CDR2 are MNHNS and SASEGT. CDR3 length: 15 amino acids. The CDR3 DNA follows: TGTGCCAGCAGTGACGGACTTCATAGCAATCAGCCCCAGCATTTT. It encodes CASSDGLHSNQPQHF.

This chain uses TRBV10-3 with TRBJ1-6, with D perhaps TRBD1 (5 bases). This CDR3 region has 14 residues. Germline V gene sequence: CDR1 ENHRY, CDR2 SYGVKD. V was trimmed by 10 bases and J by 2 bases, leaving 12 bases between them. For the CDR3, the DNA is TGTGCCACCGCGGACATCCCCTATAATTCACCCCTCCACTTT. Protein sequence: CATADIPYNSPLHF.

The chain has TRBV5-4 and TRBJ2-1; maybe TRBD2 (6 bases). CDR3 length: 15 residues. The germline V gene has CDR1 SGHNT and CDR2 YYREEE (reference sequence). V lost 3 bases, J lost 0 bases, and 10 bases lay in between. CDR3 loop: CASSSLGGSYNEQFF. CDR3 in DNA: TGTGCCAGCAGCTCCCTGGGGGGCTCCTACAATGAGCAGTTCTTC. The whole variable domain, filled in from reference TRBV5-4 and TRBJ2-1, reads ETGVTQSPTHLIKTRGQQVTLRCSSQSGHNTVSWYQQALGQGPQFIFQYYREEENGRGNFPPRFSGLQFPNYSSELNVNALELDDSALYLCASSSLGGSYNEQFFGPGTRLTVL.

The genes are TRBV7-8 and TRBJ1-1; 9 bases are a match to TRBD1. The CDR3 loop spans 20 amino acids. Germline V lookup: CDR1 SGHVS, CDR2 FQNEAQ. V shed 3 bases, J shed 5 bases, and the junction held 22 bases outside the gene matches. The CDR3 coding sequence is TGTGCCAGCAGCTTCTTTAAAAGCCTCAACCGGGACAGGGTCGGTACTGAAGCTTTCTTT. Protein: CASSFFKSLNRDRVGTEAFF.

J is TRBJ1-2 and V is TRBV6-5, with D perhaps TRBD1 (6 bases). Trimming stripped 5 bases from V and 4 bases from J, with 17 bases between. Germline CDR1 and CDR2: MNHEY and SVGAGI. The CDR3 spans 15 residues. DNA for the CDR3: TGTGCCAGCAGTCCTAGGTGGCAGGGGCGCTATGGCTACACCTTC. Protein sequence: CASSPRWQGRYGYTF.

V usage is TRBV2 and J usage is TRBJ1-3; D is ambiguous. Germline V gene sequence: CDR1 SNHLY, CDR2 FYNNEI. The CDR3 loop spans 14 amino acids. The germline V and J ends were trimmed by 2 bases and 0 bases, with 5 bases remaining between them. CDR3: CASSENISGNTIYF. The CDR3, as DNA: TGTGCCAGCAGTGAAAATATCTCTGGAAACACCATATATTTT.

This clone was recorded once. The chain combines TRBV7-2 with TRBJ1-3; tentative D call: TRBD1 (5 bases). Trimming pared 5 bases from V and 6 bases from J, leaving 23 bases between. The V gene's germline CDR1 is SGHTA and CDR2 FQGNSA. The CDR3 covers 17 residues. The CDR3 DNA reads TGTGCCAGCAGCGCACGAGTGGGGGGGGTGAAGGAAAACACCATATATTTT. Translation gives CASSARVGGVKENTIYF.

The chain employs TRBV25-1 and TRBJ1-4; the D is unclear. The V and J ends lost 0 bases and 4 bases respectively, with 9 bases between them. The CDR3 covers 15 residues. Per the germline V gene, CDR1 is MGHDK and CDR2 is SYGVNS. The DNA of the CDR3 is TGTGCCAGCAGTGAATACTTCGGGGTTAATGAAAAACTGTTTTTT. Protein sequence: CASSEYFGVNEKLFF. Complete variable domain (other parts from reference TRBV25-1 and TRBJ1-4): EADIYQTPRYLVIGTGKKITLECSQTMGHDKMYWYQQDPGMELHLIHYSYGVNSTEKGDLSSESTVSRIRTEHFPLTLESARPSHTSQYLCASSEYFGVNEKLFFGSGTQLSVL.

This chain uses TRBV5-1 with TRBJ1-1; the D is unclear. V lost 1 base and J 0 bases, leaving 10 bases between the germline ends. CDR3 length: 15 residues. Looked up from germline, CDR1 is SGHRS and CDR2 is YFSETQ. The CDR3 reads CASSLSDSVNTEAFF. CDR3 nucleotides: TGCGCCAGCAGCTTGAGTGACTCTGTGAACACTGAAGCTTTCTTT.

The gene calls are TRBV21-1 and TRBJ1-5; the table's D gene call, TRBD1, was not cross checked with the DNA. TRBV21-1 is recorded as a pseudogene. The CDR3 has 18 amino acids. Here the CDR3 reads CASSKSGRGKGCDQPQHF. CDR3 sequence (DNA): TGTGCCAGCAGCAAATCGGGCAGGGGAAAGGGGTGCGATCAGCCCCAGCATTTT.

The chain uses TRBV11-2 and TRBJ2-5; 9 bases fit TRBD1. Trimming cost V 5 bases and J 4 bases; bases outside gene matches: 14. The CDR3 spans 17 residues. From germline, CDR1 is SGHAT and CDR2 FQNNGV. The CDR3 spells CASSPAVRDRERETQYF. DNA for the CDR3: TGTGCCAGCAGCCCAGCTGTGCGGGACAGGGAAAGAGAGACCCAGTACTTC.